This passage covers 24 T cell receptor beta chains from one sample sequenced in a study of siplizumab effects on memory and regulatory T cells. Some clones are missing from TCRdb's copy, which holds only in-frame ones; the method was immunoSEQ multiplex PCR. The table shows 99,000 or so clones, with roughly 94% occurring only once. The sequenced sample consisted of non-Treg CD4+ T cells sorted from blood. All receptors come from a human donor in good health.

The V and J genes are TRBV19 and TRBJ1-4; the D gene is possibly TRBD1 (5 bases). This CDR3 spans 12 amino acids. Germline CDR1 LNHDA, CDR2 SQIVND (reference sequence). Trimming left V 7 bases short and J 7 bases short, with 10 bases between. The CDR3 loop is CASIGVSEKLFF. CDR3 in DNA: TGTGCCAGTATAGGGGTGAGTGAAAAACTGTTTTTT.

The table lists this clone with a count of one. The chain links TRBV9 to TRBJ2-1; D not certain. The CDR3 spans 14 residues. Germline V CDR1 and CDR2: SGDLS, YYNGEE. V lost 4 bases, J lost 2 bases, and 10 bases lay in between. CDR3 amino acids: CASSQNYAYNEQFF. In nucleotides, the CDR3 is TGTGCCAGCAGCCAAAACTATGCCTACAATGAGCAGTTCTTC. The variable domain in full, completed from reference TRBV9 and TRBJ2-1, reads DSGVTQTPKHLITATGQRVTLRCSPRSGDLSVYWYQQSLDQGLQFLIQYYNGEERAKGNILERFSAQQFPDLHSELNLSSLELGDSALYFCASSQNYAYNEQFFGPGTRLTVL.

This rearrangement joins TRBV14 to TRBJ2-1; D uncertain. CDR3 length equals 10 residues. The germline gives CDR1 SGHDN, CDR2 FVKESK. V was pared by 0 bases and J by 15 bases, with 6 bases between. For the CDR3, the DNA is TGTGCCAGCAGCCAAGACTGGTGGTTCTTC. Translation gives CASSQDWWFF.

The V gene is TRBV9, the J gene TRBJ1-1; TRBD1 is a possible D gene (6 bases). The germline V gene encodes CDR1 SGDLS and CDR2 YYNGEE. The V end lost 4 bases, the J end lost 5 bases, and 18 bases lay between the germline ends. The CDR3 sequence is 15 residues long. The CDR3 nucleotides are TGTGCCAGCAGCCCCCAAGGGGGGATGTGGACTGAAGCTTTCTTT. Translation: CASSPQGGMWTEAFF.

The rearrangement uses TRBV2 and TRBJ2-5, with D perhaps matching TRBD2 (5 bases). CDR3 length: 15 amino acids. Trimming removed 8 bases at V and 0 bases at J, with 16 bases between. CDR1 is SNHLY and CDR2 is FYNNEI in the germline V gene. The CDR3 DNA follows: TGTGCCAGCTCTCGGGAACTAACGAACCAAGAGACCCAGTACTTC. Its protein is CASSRELTNQETQYF.

The chain combines TRBV28 with TRBJ2-2; no clear D gene. CDR3 size: 14 residues. Trimming took 7 bases from V and 1 from J, leaving 10 bases between them. Germline CDR1 is MDHEN and CDR2 is SYDVKM. CDR3 sequence: CASNGGMNTGELFF. The CDR3 DNA sequence: TGTGCCAGCAACGGCGGAATGAACACCGGGGAGCTGTTTTTT.

This rearrangement joins TRBV29-1 to TRBJ1-1; a possible D gene is TRBD1 (5 bases). The V end lost 6 bases, the J end lost 0 bases, and 11 bases lay between the germline ends. This CDR3 has 13 amino acids. Germline lookup yields CDR1 SQVTM and CDR2 ANQGSEA. CDR3: CSVGPGLNTEAFF. In DNA form, the CDR3 reads TGCAGCGTCGGACCGGGACTGAACACTGAAGCTTTCTTT.

The chain is built from TRBV27 and TRBJ2-1; no firm D call. V lost 7 bases and J lost 5, with 12 bases in between. This CDR3 is built from 13 residues. From germline, CDR1 is MNHEY and CDR2 SMNVEV (reference sequence). The CDR3 sequence: CASTSHGDNEQFF. CDR3 bases: TGTGCCAGCACCTCTCATGGTGACAATGAGCAGTTCTTC.

CDR3 loop: CASSQQSGTYEQYF. Here the CDR3 DNA reads TGTGCCAGCAGTCAACAGTCCGGGACCTACGAGCAGTACTTC. This chain joins TRBV2 and TRBJ2-7, with D tentatively TRBD2 (5 bases). This CDR3 spans 14 amino acids. CDR1 and CDR2 from the germline V gene are SNHLY and FYNNEI. The V end lost 5 bases, the J end lost 2 bases, and 13 bases lay between the germline ends.

The J gene is TRBJ2-4, the V gene TRBV20-1, with D tentatively TRBD2 (6 bases). Between the trimmed V and J ends, which lost 5 bases and 8 bases, there was a span of 10 bases. The germline CDR1 and CDR2 sequences are DFQATT and SNEGSKA (reference sequence). The length of the CDR3 is 11 residues. DNA for the CDR3: TGCAGTGCTCGGAGGAGGGACATTCAGTACTTC. Encoded protein: CSARRRDIQYF.

The rearrangement uses TRBV14 and TRBJ1-6, with a tentative D call TRBD1 (6 bases). In germline, CDR1 is SGHDN, CDR2 FVKESK. The CDR3 covers 15 residues. V gave up 1 base and J gave up 4 bases, with 8 bases separating them. In DNA, the CDR3 is TGTGCCAGCAGCCAAGGGGGACATTATAATTCACCCCTCCACTTT. Amino acids: CASSQGGHYNSPLHF.

The genes are TRBV28 and TRBJ1-2, with no clear D. The CDR3 is 12 amino acids. The V end was cut by 6 bases, the J end by 7 bases, with 12 bases between. CDR1 MDHEN and CDR2 SYDVKM come from the germline V gene. This chain's CDR3 is CASSPTNGGYTF. The DNA for the CDR3 is TGTGCCAGCAGCCCTACGAATGGTGGCTACACCTTC.

The chain links TRBV6-5 to TRBJ2-3; 12 nucleotides line up with TRBD2. CDR3 size: 14 residues. V trimming: 7 bases; J trimming: 6 bases; junction bases outside the gene matches: 5. The V gene's germline CDR1 is MNHEY and CDR2 SVGAGI. The CDR3 loop is CASTRLAGADTQYF. In DNA form, the CDR3 reads TGTGCCAGCACTAGACTAGCGGGAGCGGATACGCAGTATTTT.

This clone occurred once. V gene TRBV30 combines with J gene TRBJ1-2; 7 bases map to TRBD1. The V gene end was trimmed by 3 bases and the J gene end by 0 bases; junction bases not matched to a gene: 4. Germline CDR1 reads GTSNPN; CDR2 reads SVGIG (reference sequence). This CDR3 region has 14 residues. Here the CDR3 reads CAWRTDRPNYGYTF. CDR3 in DNA: TGTGCCTGGAGGACGGACAGGCCTAACTATGGCTACACCTTC.

CDR3 coding DNA: TGTGCCAGCAGCTTGCCAGGGCAGGGGGCTGAGGGCAAAAACATTCAGTACTTC. Protein sequence: CASSLPGQGAEGKNIQYF. The rearrangement links TRBV5-4 to TRBJ2-4; 8 bases map to TRBD1. V was clipped by 1 base and J by 3 bases; unmatched bases: 12. This CDR3 contains 18 residues. Germline V CDR1 and CDR2: SGHNT, YYREEE (reference sequence).

The rearrangement joins TRBV15 to TRBJ1-1; TRBD1 is a possible D gene (5 bases). The CDR3 is 15 amino acids. Germline V gene lookup returns CDR1 LNHNV and CDR2 YYDKDF (reference sequence). V dropped 2 bases and J dropped 3 bases, with 13 bases sitting between them. CDR3 coding DNA: TGTGCCACCAGCAGAAACAGGTTGGGCCACACTGAAGCTTTCTTT. It specifies CATSRNRLGHTEAFF.

The rearrangement uses TRBV25-1 and TRBJ1-1; D is undetermined. CDR3 length: 11 amino acids. From germline, CDR1 is MGHDK and CDR2 SYGVNS. The V and J ends lost 7 bases and 6 bases respectively, with 9 bases between them. CDR3 region: CASKKLAEAFF. In nucleotides, the CDR3 is TGTGCCAGCAAGAAGTTGGCTGAAGCTTTCTTT.

The chain uses TRBV15 and TRBJ2-7, with D uncertain. With 2 bases removed from V and 4 bases from J, the gap between germline ends came to 9 bases. CDR1 is LNHNV, CDR2 YYDKDF, per germline (reference sequence). CDR3 size: 13 residues. This CDR3 is CATSRLNSYEQYF. In DNA form, the CDR3 reads TGTGCCACCAGCAGACTGAATTCATACGAGCAGTACTTC.

A few counts support this clone. The chain recombines TRBV2 with TRBJ2-1; D unclear. Trimming took 5 bases from V and 7 from J, leaving 9 bases between them. The CDR3 runs to 12 residues. The germline gives CDR1 SNHLY, CDR2 FYNNEI. The CDR3 DNA follows: TGTGCCAGCAGTATCCAATCGAATGAGCAGTTCTTC. It encodes CASSIQSNEQFF.

This clone showed up just once. The chain joins TRBV11-2 to TRBJ2-1, with a tentative D call TRBD2 (5 bases). V gave up 10 bases and J gave up 12 bases, with 25 bases separating them. The length of the CDR3 is 14 residues. CDR1 SGHAT and CDR2 FQNNGV come from the germline V gene. The CDR3 bases are TGTGCCACCTCTAACCTAATTTCCGGGATCGGGCAGTTCTTC. Protein product: CATSNLISGIGQFF.

The chain recombines TRBV5-4 with TRBJ2-5; maybe TRBD2 (5 bases). Germline loops: CDR1 SGHNT, CDR2 YYREEE (reference sequence). The length of the CDR3 is 13 residues. The V end was cut by 5 bases, the J end by 4 bases, with 12 bases between. The CDR3 DNA follows: TGTGCCAGCAGTCCCCGGCGGGCAGAGACCCAGTACTTC. This gives the protein CASSPRRAETQYF. The complete variable domain, with remaining parts taken from reference TRBV5-4 and TRBJ2-5, reads ETGVTQSPTHLIKTRGQQVTLRCSSQSGHNTVSWYQQALGQGPQFIFQYYREEENGRGNFPPRFSGLQFPNYSSELNVNALELDDSALYLCASSPRRAETQYFGPGTRLLVL.

The chain has TRBV9 and TRBJ2-1; 7 positions match TRBD2. The CDR3 extends over 13 amino acids. The germline V gene encodes CDR1 SGDLS and CDR2 YYNGEE. Unmatched junction bases numbered 8, after V lost 8 bases and J lost 6 bases. CDR3 loop: CARPATSSNEQFF. CDR3 in DNA: TGTGCCAGGCCCGCGACTAGCAGCAATGAGCAGTTCTTC.

The chain employs TRBV14 and TRBJ2-7; D remains unclear. Germline-derived CDR1 and CDR2 are SGHDN and FVKESK. This CDR3 comprises 12 residues. Deletions cut 3 bases from V and 4 bases from J, with 7 bases between. The CDR3 here is CASSQATYEQYF. The CDR3 bases are TGTGCCAGCAGCCAGGCAACATACGAGCAGTACTTC.

The chain employs TRBV29-1 and TRBJ2-7; no clear D gene. Germline-derived CDR1 and CDR2 are SQVTM and ANQGSEA. There are 11 residues in the CDR3. V dropped 5 bases and J dropped 7 bases, with 12 bases sitting between them. The DNA of the CDR3 is TGCAGCGTTTTAGGGAAAAATGAGCAGTACTTC. As protein: CSVLGKNEQYF.